This T cell receptor (beta chain) derives from a study of a mutant IDH1 vaccine in newly diagnosed glioma. Profiled with immunoSEQ multiplex PCR; TCRdb holds only in-frame clones, not every one. The sample shows about 72,000 clones, around 82% of them seen only once. Noted time point: week 35, safety follow-up. Each vaccine dose was 300 ug of mutant IDH1 20-mer peptide, with topical imiquimod. V lost 3 bases and J lost 8, with 16 bases in between. CDR1 is KGHSH, CDR2 LQKENI, per germline. The CDR3 is 14 amino acids. To note about this clone: Its antigen remains unknown.

The sequencing used PBMCs, collected from a glioma patient whose treatment included an IDH1 peptide vaccine. The rearrangement uses TRBV18 and TRBJ1-1; D not certain. The clonotype was recovered from a man between 18 and 35 years old with glioma. The CDR3, as DNA: TGTGCCAGCTCACCCGGCGGGAGGTTTTCAGAAGCTTTCTTT. Translation gives CASSPGGRFSEAFF.